This is a list of T cell receptor beta chains from one sample in a study of blood T cells in healthy people across ages. MiXCR, run by TCRdb on the 5' RACE reads, gives a single entry per CDR3 protein. This sample has about 760,000 distinct CDR3 sequences; approximately 53% occur once, and the top ten carry under 30%. Sequencing was carried out using blood. These TCRs come from a man aged 35-49 years in good health. The CDR3 runs from the conserved cysteine through the conserved F or W. The order of the fields is J gene, V gene, CDR3 protein.

j_call: TRBJ2-5
v_call: TRBV7-2
cdr3_aa: CASRPGLRQETQYF

j_call: TRBJ2-7
v_call: TRBV24-1
cdr3_aa: CATSDVGDSYYEQYF

j_call: TRBJ2-7
v_call: TRBV27
cdr3_aa: CASMTSGRSYEQYF

j_call: TRBJ2-2
v_call: TRBV7-9
cdr3_aa: CASSGGTESGTGELFF

j_call: TRBJ1-3
v_call: TRBV5-1
cdr3_aa: CASSLQEGSGGNTIYF

j_call: TRBJ2-1
v_call: TRBV12-3/TRBV12-4
cdr3_aa: CATQGAGYNEQFF

j_call: TRBJ2-1
v_call: TRBV6-6
cdr3_aa: CASSPSSEQFF

j_call: TRBJ2-1
v_call: TRBV4-3
cdr3_aa: CASSQGERLAPTSEQFF

j_call: NA
v_call: TRBV27
cdr3_aa: CASNRAGETQYF

j_call: TRBJ1-2
v_call: TRBV30
cdr3_aa: CAAGWINYGYTF

j_call: TRBJ1-2
v_call: TRBV6-2/TRBV6-3
cdr3_aa: CASSPGQGTSNYGYTF

j_call: TRBJ2-7
v_call: TRBV29-1
cdr3_aa: CSVEAGAGGHPQYF

j_call: TRBJ1-2
v_call: TRBV12-5
cdr3_aa: CASGSNSGYTF

j_call: TRBJ2-5
v_call: TRBV25-1
cdr3_aa: CASSVAEPQETQYF

j_call: TRBJ2-5
v_call: TRBV5-1
cdr3_aa: CASSPSSGRAPETQYF

j_call: TRBJ2-5
v_call: TRBV5-1
cdr3_aa: CASSSELEETQYF

j_call: TRBJ2-5
v_call: TRBV15
cdr3_aa: CATSRDRYWGLDNEQYF

j_call: TRBJ2-7
v_call: TRBV4-3
cdr3_aa: CASSRLAGDHEQYF

j_call: TRBJ2-5
v_call: TRBV5-6
cdr3_aa: CASSLNRVTETQYF

j_call: TRBJ1-2
v_call: TRBV30
cdr3_aa: CAWSVDRAGYTF

j_call: TRBJ2-1
v_call: TRBV5-5
cdr3_aa: CASSLDVWASGGLEQFF

j_call: TRBJ2-7
v_call: TRBV29-1
cdr3_aa: CSVGDRGLYEQYF

j_call: TRBJ2-7
v_call: TRBV15
cdr3_aa: CATSIGHSSYEQYF

j_call: TRBJ2-3
v_call: TRBV2
cdr3_aa: CASLTGQGLTQYF

j_call: TRBJ2-5
v_call: TRBV27
cdr3_aa: CASSIDRVLGETQYF

j_call: TRBJ2-5
v_call: TRBV9
cdr3_aa: CASSVGTSGFQETQYF

j_call: TRBJ1-2
v_call: TRBV2
cdr3_aa: CAIGPGTSFYTF

j_call: TRBJ1-2
v_call: TRBV27
cdr3_aa: CASISWYGYTF

j_call: TRBJ2-7
v_call: TRBV20-1
cdr3_aa: CSARESGQGAAYEQYF

j_call: TRBJ1-1
v_call: TRBV20-1
cdr3_aa: CSAMPAWEATEAFF

j_call: TRBJ1-2
v_call: TRBV24-1
cdr3_aa: CATSDSMTGVDGYTF